The 18 T cell receptor beta chains listed next were all sequenced from one sample in a study of Ad26.COV2.S vaccination and SARS-CoV-2 variants. The treatment denotes: 19 received Ad26.COV2.S at low or high dose, single or two shots; a few received placebo; per-sample allocation not given. The samples were gathered on day 63 after the first injection of vaccine or placebo. The repertoire was sequenced with immunoSEQ multiplex PCR; TCRdb's copy has only in-frame clones and lacks some. In the table there are 300,000 to 350,000 clones, roughly 86% of which are singletons. The specimen comprised peripheral blood, sampled in a trial of Ad26.COV2.S vaccine versus placebo. The receptor source for this set is a person aged 18 to 65 who received the Ad26.COV2.S COVID-19 vaccine or a placebo.

The chain carries TRBV6-2 or TRBV6-3 and TRBJ2-1; 7 positions agree with TRBD1. The CDR3 length is 12 residues. Germline-derived CDR1 and CDR2 are MNHEY and SVGEGT. Losses at the gene ends were 5 bases for V and 12 bases for J; bases not matched to a gene: 7. The DNA of the CDR3 is TGTGCCAGCAGTCCAAGGTGGACAGGGCAGTTCTTC. This gives the protein CASSPRWTGQFF.

The chain has TRBV7-5 and TRBJ1-2; the table's D call, TRBD1, has no DNA check behind it. TRBV7-5 is described as a pseudogene. This CDR3 comprises 15 residues. CDR3 residues: CARSFRRGTNYGYTF. The CDR3 nucleotides read TGTGCCAGAAGCTTCCGCAGGGGTACTAACTATGGCTACACCTTC.

CDR3 loop: CASSLALQSYEQYF. In DNA, the CDR3 is TGTGCCAGCAGCTTAGCGCTCCAGAGCTACGAGCAGTACTTC. The chain recombines TRBV11-2 with TRBJ2-7; the D is unclear. Trimming left V 1 base short and J 3 bases short, with 10 bases between. Per germline, CDR1 SGHAT and CDR2 FQNNGV. CDR3 length: 14 residues.

Only one count was recorded for this clone. This sequence joins TRBV11-1 and TRBJ2-2, with D possibly matching TRBD1 (6 bases). The V gene's germline CDR1 is SGHAT and CDR2 FQDESV (reference sequence). The CDR3 covers 16 residues. V lost 5 bases and J lost 5, with 18 bases in between. The CDR3 spells CASSANPGTHTGELFF. CDR3 nucleotides: TGTGCCAGCAGCGCAAATCCCGGGACACATACCGGGGAGCTGTTTTTT. Using reference TRBV11-1 and TRBJ2-2 for the parts outside the CDR3, the full variable domain is EAEVAQSPRYKITEKSQAVAFWCDPISGHATLYWYRQILGQGPELLVQFQDESVVDDSQLPKDRFSAERLKGVDSTLKIQPAELGDSAMYLCASSANPGTHTGELFFGEGSRLTVL.

Remarks on this clone: Other nucleotide sequences in the sample specify the same CDR3. The chain is built from TRBV6-5 and TRBJ1-2; TRBD1 matches at 7 bases. CDR1 and CDR2 from the germline V gene are MNHEY and SVGAGI. The CDR3 covers 14 residues. V was clipped by 6 bases and J by 2 bases; unmatched bases: 6. The CDR3 region has the DNA TGTGCCAGCAGGGGCGACAGGGCCAACTATGGCTACACCTTC. Translating it yields CASRGDRANYGYTF.

The chain has TRBV3-1 (or the pseudogene TRBV3-2) and TRBJ2-3, with 9 bases lining up with TRBD1. Looked up from germline, CDR1 is LGHDT and CDR2 is YNNKEL (reference sequence). Trimming took 0 bases from V and 1 from J; bases not matched to a gene: 8. The length of the CDR3 is 18 residues. CDR3 nucleotides: TGTGCCAGCAGCCAAGATCCCCGGACAGGGGCCGGCACAGATACGCAGTATTTT. Encoded protein: CASSQDPRTGAGTDTQYF.

The chain carries TRBV19 and TRBJ1-1; no definite D call. V shed 4 bases and J shed 12 bases, with 18 bases lying between them. The CDR3 extends over 13 amino acids. The V gene's germline CDR1 is LNHDA and CDR2 SQIVND (reference sequence). The CDR3, as DNA: TGTGCCAGTAGTAGCCAGATGGCAGGCACGACTTTCTTT. Translation gives CASSSQMAGTTFF.

The rearrangement joins TRBV5-4 to TRBJ1-2; TRBD1 might be the D (6 bases). V was clipped by 3 bases and J by 5 bases, with 14 bases between them. The CDR3 sequence is 14 residues long. CDR1 is SGHNT and CDR2 is YYREEE in the germline V gene (reference sequence). CDR3 sequence: CASSSRQAPYGYTF. CDR3 nucleotide sequence: TGTGCCAGCAGCTCCCGACAGGCCCCTTATGGCTACACCTTC.

The rearrangement uses TRBV30 and TRBJ1-1; weak D call: TRBD1 (6 bases). Germline V CDR1 and CDR2: GTSNPN, SVGIG (reference sequence). CDR3 size: 19 residues. Deletions cut 5 bases from V and 0 bases from J, with 28 bases between. The CDR3 spells CAWCYAWSGYRALNTEAFF. The CDR3 nucleotides are TGTGCCTGGTGCTATGCCTGGAGTGGGTACAGGGCTTTGAACACTGAAGCTTTCTTT.

The chain links TRBV11-2 to TRBJ1-1; D is unclear. Germline-derived CDR1 and CDR2 are SGHAT and FQNNGV. Trimming cost V 7 bases and J 1 base, with 22 bases left between them. The CDR3 length is 17 residues. CDR3 sequence (DNA): TGTGCCAGCAAAGGGATGTCAAGTTTTGCTTCGAACACTGAAGCTTTCTTT. It translates to CASKGMSSFASNTEAFF.

The V gene is TRBV2, the J gene TRBJ2-3; D is perhaps TRBD1 (6 bases). V lost 6 bases and J 5 bases, leaving 12 bases between the germline ends. The CDR3 is 13 amino acids. Germline V gives CDR1 SNHLY, CDR2 FYNNEI. CDR3 protein: CASSTGHQDTQYF. CDR3 DNA: TGTGCCAGCAGCACGGGACACCAAGATACGCAGTATTTT.

This chain links TRBV2 with TRBJ1-1; D may be TRBD1 (6 bases). The germline CDR1 and CDR2 sequences are SNHLY and FYNNEI. CDR3 length: 13 amino acids. The V end lost 4 bases, the J end lost 4 bases, and 10 bases lay between the germline ends. Here the CDR3 reads CASSVRGGTEAFF. The CDR3 DNA follows: TGTGCCAGCAGTGTCAGAGGGGGCACTGAAGCTTTCTTT.

The rearrangement joins TRBV6-2 or TRBV6-3 to TRBJ1-2; D is undetermined. Trimming pared 2 bases from V and 7 bases from J, leaving 8 bases between. Germline CDR1 and CDR2: MNHEY and SVGEGT. The CDR3 loop spans 12 amino acids. CDR3 region: CASSYPALGYTF. The DNA for the CDR3 is TGTGCCAGCAGTTACCCAGCACTTGGCTACACCTTC.

In its sample, this clone was seen once. This chain joins TRBV18 and TRBJ2-3, with D possibly being TRBD2 (6 bases). The germline V and J ends were trimmed by 5 bases and 0 bases, with 15 bases remaining between them. The length of the CDR3 is 16 residues. Per the germline V gene, CDR1 is KGHSH and CDR2 is LQKENI. The CDR3 reads CASSGGTPPSTDTQYF. The CDR3 region has the DNA TGTGCCAGCTCAGGGGGGACCCCCCCTAGCACAGATACGCAGTATTTT.

This clone was observed once. J is TRBJ2-7 and V is TRBV5-5, with TRBD2 as a possible D gene (5 bases). The CDR3 covers 13 residues. CDR1 is SGHKS and CDR2 is YYEKEE in the germline V gene (reference sequence). V was trimmed by 4 bases and J by 2 bases, leaving 10 bases between them. CDR3 sequence reads: CASSLTTTYEQYF. In DNA, the CDR3 is TGTGCCAGCAGCCTGACTACTACCTACGAGCAGTACTTC.

The CDR3, as DNA: TGTGCCAGCAGCTTAGCCGGCCCGGGGGGTAGCACAGATACGCAGTATTTT. Its translation: CASSLAGPGGSTDTQYF. V usage is TRBV11-2 and J usage is TRBJ2-3, with 7 bases matching TRBD2. Germline-derived CDR1 and CDR2 are SGHAT and FQNNGV. The trim removed 1 base at V and 0 bases at J, leaving 7 bases unmatched. The CDR3 covers 17 residues.

The chain joins TRBV5-1 to TRBJ1-2; 7 bases match TRBD1. The ends lost 1 base at V and 6 bases at J; junction bases unmatched: 18. The CDR3 covers 18 residues. The V gene's germline CDR1 is SGHRS and CDR2 YFSETQ. The CDR3 region is CASSLTPPTGTVDHGYTF. DNA for the CDR3: TGCGCCAGCAGCTTGACCCCGCCGACAGGGACGGTGGATCATGGCTACACCTTC.

The V call is TRBV5-5, the J call TRBJ1-6; D remains ambiguous. Between the trimmed V and J ends, which lost 6 bases and 2 bases, there was a span of 9 bases. This CDR3 is built from 14 residues. CDR1 is SGHKS, CDR2 YYEKEE, per germline (reference sequence). The CDR3 bases are TGTGCCAGCAACCGAGGAACCTATAATTCACCCCTCCACTTT. The encoded protein is CASNRGTYNSPLHF. Full variable domain (outside the CDR3, taken from reference TRBV5-5 and TRBJ1-6): DAGVTQSPTHLIKTRGQQVTLRCSPISGHKSVSWYQQVLGQGPQFIFQYYEKEERGRGNFPDRFSARQFPNYSSELNVNALLLGDSALYLCASNRGTYNSPLHFGNGTRLTVT.